The source of this TCR beta chain is a study of blood T cells in healthy people across ages. Between the trimmed V and J ends, which lost 4 bases and 6 bases, there was a span of 21 bases. This CDR3 region has 17 residues. The V gene's germline CDR1 is MGHRA and CDR2 YSYEKL. Then a second PCR, running about 6 to 11 cycles, was carried out with a sample-barcoded 5' primer and a J-beta primer mix. All samples gave at least 2.5 million CDR3-containing paired-end reads. TCRdb re-called the 5' RACE reads through MiXCR, storing one row per CDR3 protein. The sample has roughly 1.5 million distinct CDR3 sequences, 42% seen once.

This sequence originates from a woman younger than 30 in good health. The chain joins TRBV4-1 to TRBJ2-2; D call uncertain. Sequencing was performed on blood. CDR3 region: CASSPSSSRGSSGELFF. In DNA, the CDR3 is TGCGCCAGCAGCCCATCCTCCAGTCGAGGTTCGTCCGGGGAGCTGTTTTTT.